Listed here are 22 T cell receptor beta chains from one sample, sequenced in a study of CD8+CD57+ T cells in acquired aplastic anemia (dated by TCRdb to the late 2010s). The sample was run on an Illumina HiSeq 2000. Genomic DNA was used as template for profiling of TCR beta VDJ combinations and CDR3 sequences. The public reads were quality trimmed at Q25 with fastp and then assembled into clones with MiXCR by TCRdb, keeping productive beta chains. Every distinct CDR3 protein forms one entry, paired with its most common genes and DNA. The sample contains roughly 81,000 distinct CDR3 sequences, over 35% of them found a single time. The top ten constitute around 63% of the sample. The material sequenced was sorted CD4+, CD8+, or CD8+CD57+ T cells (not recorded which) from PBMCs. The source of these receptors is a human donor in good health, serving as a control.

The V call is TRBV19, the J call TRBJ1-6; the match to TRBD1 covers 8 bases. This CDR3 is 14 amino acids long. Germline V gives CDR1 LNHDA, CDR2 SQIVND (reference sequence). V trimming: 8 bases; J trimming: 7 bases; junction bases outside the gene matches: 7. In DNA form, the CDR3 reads TGTGCCAGTCAGGGGGCCGGGTCGAATTCACCCCTCCACTTT. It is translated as CASQGAGSNSPLHF.

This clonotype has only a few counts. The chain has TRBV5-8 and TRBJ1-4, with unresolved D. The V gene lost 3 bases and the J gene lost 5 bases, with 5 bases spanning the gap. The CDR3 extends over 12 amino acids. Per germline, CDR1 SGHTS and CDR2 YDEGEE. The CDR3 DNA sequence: TGTGCCAGCAGCTCCACCAATGAAAAACTGTTTTTT. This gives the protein CASSSTNEKLFF.

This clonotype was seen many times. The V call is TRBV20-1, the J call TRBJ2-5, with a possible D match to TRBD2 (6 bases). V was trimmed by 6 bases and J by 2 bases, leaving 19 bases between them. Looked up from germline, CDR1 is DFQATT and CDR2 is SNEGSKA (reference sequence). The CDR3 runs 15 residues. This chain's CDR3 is CSADTRDSPQETQYF. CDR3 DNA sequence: TGCAGTGCCGACACCCGGGACTCACCGCAAGAGACCCAGTACTTC.

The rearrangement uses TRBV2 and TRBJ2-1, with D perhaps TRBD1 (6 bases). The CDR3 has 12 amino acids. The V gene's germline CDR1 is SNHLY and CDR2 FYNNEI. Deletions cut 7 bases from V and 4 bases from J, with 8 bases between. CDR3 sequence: CASTQGYNEQFF. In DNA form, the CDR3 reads TGTGCCAGCACTCAGGGGTACAATGAGCAGTTCTTC.

The CDR3 DNA reads as TGCGCCAGCAGCTTGGGGGGACTAGCGGGAGCCCCTTCTGGCTACAATGAGCAGTTCTTC. Translation: CASSLGGLAGAPSGYNEQFF. The chain combines TRBV5-1 with TRBJ2-1, with TRBD2 matching over 14 bases. This CDR3 region has 20 residues. J lost 3 bases, V lost 0 bases, and 11 bases had no gene match. CDR1 and CDR2 from the germline V gene are SGHRS and YFSETQ.

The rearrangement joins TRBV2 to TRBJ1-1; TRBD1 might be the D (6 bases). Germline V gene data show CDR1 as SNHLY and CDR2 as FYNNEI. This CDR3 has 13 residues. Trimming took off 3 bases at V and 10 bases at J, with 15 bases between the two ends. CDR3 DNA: TGTGCCAGCAGTGAGGGAGGGCCAGGGGTAGCTTTCTTT. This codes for CASSEGGPGVAFF.

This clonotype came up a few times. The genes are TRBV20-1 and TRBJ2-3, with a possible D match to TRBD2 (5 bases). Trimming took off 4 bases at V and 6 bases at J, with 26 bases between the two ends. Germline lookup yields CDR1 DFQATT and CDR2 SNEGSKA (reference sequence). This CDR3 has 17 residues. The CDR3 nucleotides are TGCAGTGCTATCGCCCCAATTTCCGGCCGACTACCGGATACGCAGTATTTT. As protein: CSAIAPISGRLPDTQYF.

DNA for the CDR3: TGTGCCAGTCCTGGCAGGGGACGAGAGACCCAGTACTTC. Translation: CASPGRGRETQYF. V and J are TRBV19 and TRBJ2-5; possible D gene TRBD1, 6 bases. Trimming took off 8 bases at V and 4 bases at J, with 14 bases between the two ends. CDR1 is LNHDA and CDR2 is SQIVND in the germline V gene (reference sequence). The CDR3 covers 13 residues.

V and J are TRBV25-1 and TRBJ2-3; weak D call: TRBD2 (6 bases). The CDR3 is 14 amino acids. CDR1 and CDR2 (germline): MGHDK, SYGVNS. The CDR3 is CARVRLAGTDTQYF. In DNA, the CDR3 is TGTGCTAGAGTGCGGCTGGCGGGAACAGATACGCAGTATTTT.

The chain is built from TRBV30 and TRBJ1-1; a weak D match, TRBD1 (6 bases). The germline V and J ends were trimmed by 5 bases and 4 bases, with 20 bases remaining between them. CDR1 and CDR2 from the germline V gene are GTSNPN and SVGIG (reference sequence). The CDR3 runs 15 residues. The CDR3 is CAWGRGASISTEAFF. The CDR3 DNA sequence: TGTGCCTGGGGTCGGGGGGCTTCGATTAGCACTGAAGCTTTCTTT.

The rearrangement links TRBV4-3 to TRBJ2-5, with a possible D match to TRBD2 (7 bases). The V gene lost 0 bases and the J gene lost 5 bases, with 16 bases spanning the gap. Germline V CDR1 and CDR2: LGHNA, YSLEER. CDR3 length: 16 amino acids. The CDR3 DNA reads TGCGCCAGCAGCCAAGATCGGCGGGGGCGGCTGGAGACCCAGTACTTC. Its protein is CASSQDRRGRLETQYF.

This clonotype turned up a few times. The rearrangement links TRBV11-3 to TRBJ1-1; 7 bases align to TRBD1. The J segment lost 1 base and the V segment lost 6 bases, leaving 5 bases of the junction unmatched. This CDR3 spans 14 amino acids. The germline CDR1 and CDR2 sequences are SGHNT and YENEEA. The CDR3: CASRPRTGNTEAFF. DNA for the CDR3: TGTGCCAGCAGGCCACGGACAGGGAACACTGAAGCTTTCTTT.

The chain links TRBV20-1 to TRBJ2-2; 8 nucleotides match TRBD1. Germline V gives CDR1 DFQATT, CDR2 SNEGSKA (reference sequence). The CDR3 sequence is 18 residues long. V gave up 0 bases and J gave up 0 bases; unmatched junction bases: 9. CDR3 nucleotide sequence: TGCAGTGCTAGAGATGAAACCCCAGGGGGCACGAACACCGGGGAGCTGTTTTTT. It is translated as CSARDETPGGTNTGELFF.

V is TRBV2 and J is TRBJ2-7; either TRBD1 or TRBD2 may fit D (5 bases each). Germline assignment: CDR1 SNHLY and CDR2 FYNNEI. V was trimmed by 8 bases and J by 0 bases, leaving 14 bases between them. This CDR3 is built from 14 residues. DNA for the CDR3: TGTGCCAGCGGACCCCGGGGCAGCTCCTACGAGCAGTACTTC. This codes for CASGPRGSSYEQYF.

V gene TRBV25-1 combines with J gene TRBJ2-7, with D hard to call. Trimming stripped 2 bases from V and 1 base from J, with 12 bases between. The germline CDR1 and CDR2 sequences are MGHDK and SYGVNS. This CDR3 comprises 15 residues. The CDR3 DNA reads TGTGCCAGCAGTGAAGGCGACGGATCATCCTACGAGCAGTACTTC. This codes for CASSEGDGSSYEQYF.

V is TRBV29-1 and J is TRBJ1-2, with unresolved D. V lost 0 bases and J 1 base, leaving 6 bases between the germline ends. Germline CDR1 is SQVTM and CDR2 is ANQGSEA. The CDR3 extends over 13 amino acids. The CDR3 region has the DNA TGCAGCGTTGAAGACCCCGGTAACTATGGCTACACCTTC. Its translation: CSVEDPGNYGYTF.

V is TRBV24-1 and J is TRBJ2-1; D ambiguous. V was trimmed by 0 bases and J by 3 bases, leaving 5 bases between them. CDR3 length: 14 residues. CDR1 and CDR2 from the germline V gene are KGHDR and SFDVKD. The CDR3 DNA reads TGTGCCACCAGTGATTTGCGCAACTACAATGAGCAGTTCTTC. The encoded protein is CATSDLRNYNEQFF.

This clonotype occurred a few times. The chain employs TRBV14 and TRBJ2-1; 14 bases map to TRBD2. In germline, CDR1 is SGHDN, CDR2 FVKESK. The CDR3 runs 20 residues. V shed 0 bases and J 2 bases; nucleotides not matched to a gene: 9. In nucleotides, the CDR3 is TGTGCCAGCAGCCAAGAATCTGGGACTAGCGGGAGTCGTACCTACAATGAGCAGTTCTTC. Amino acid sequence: CASSQESGTSGSRTYNEQFF. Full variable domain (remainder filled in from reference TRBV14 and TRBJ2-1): EAGVTQFPSHSVIEKGQTVTLRCDPISGHDNLYWYRRVMGKEIKFLLHFVKESKQDESGMPNNRFLAERTGGTYSTLKVQPAELEDSGVYFCASSQESGTSGSRTYNEQFFGPGTRLTVL.

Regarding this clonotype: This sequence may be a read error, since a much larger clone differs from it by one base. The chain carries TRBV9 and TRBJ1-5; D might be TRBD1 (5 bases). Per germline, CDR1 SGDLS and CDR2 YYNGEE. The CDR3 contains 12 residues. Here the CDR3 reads CTSSWRGQPQHF. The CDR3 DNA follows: TGTACCAGCAGCTGGAGGGGTCAGCCCCAGCATTTT.

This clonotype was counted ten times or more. The CDR3 DNA reads as TGTGCCAGCAGCGTGACGGGGGGGCTCACCGGGGAGCTGTTTTTT. This gives the protein CASSVTGGLTGELFF. The V call is TRBV9, the J call TRBJ2-2; 8 nucleotides align to TRBD2. Unmatched junction bases numbered 4, after V lost 2 bases and J lost 4 bases. The CDR3 covers 15 residues. Germline V gives CDR1 SGDLS, CDR2 YYNGEE.

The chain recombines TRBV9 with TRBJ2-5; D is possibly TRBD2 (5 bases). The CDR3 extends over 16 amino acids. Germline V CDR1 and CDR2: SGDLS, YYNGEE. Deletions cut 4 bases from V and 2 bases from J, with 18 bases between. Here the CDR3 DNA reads TGTGCCAGCAGCCTACCCAGCGAGGGCCTACAAGAGACCCAGTACTTC. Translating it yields CASSLPSEGLQETQYF. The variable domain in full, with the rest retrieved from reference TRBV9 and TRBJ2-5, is DSGVTQTPKHLITATGQRVTLRCSPRSGDLSVYWYQQSLDQGLQFLIQYYNGEERAKGNILERFSAQQFPDLHSELNLSSLELGDSALYFCASSLPSEGLQETQYFGPGTRLLVL.

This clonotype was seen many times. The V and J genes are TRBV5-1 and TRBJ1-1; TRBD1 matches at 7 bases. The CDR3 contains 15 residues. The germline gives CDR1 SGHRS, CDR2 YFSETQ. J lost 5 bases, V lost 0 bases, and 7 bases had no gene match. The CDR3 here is CASSLEGQAYTEAFF. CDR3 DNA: TGCGCCAGCAGCTTGGAAGGACAGGCTTATACTGAAGCTTTCTTT.